This T cell receptor beta chain was obtained from a study of cytomegalovirus exposure and HLA in healthy donors. Study-wide results and caveats: The authors assumed roughly uniform sequencing depth across donors for presence/absence analyses.

PCR amplification relied on 60 Vbeta primers (plus 13 Jbeta primers). Authors' analysis steps: The authors later counted 70 million to 85 million unique TCR beta chains, roughly 10 million of them shared. TCRdb's copy holds only in-frame clones and misses some; the assay was immunoSEQ multiplex PCR. V and J calls and clone size are those listed in that table; D and trimming were worked out from the DNA. This sample has some 80,000 clones, with around 81% found just once. In regard to this clone: Antigen unknown.

With V trimmed by 4 bases and J by 0 bases, 2 bases remained unmatched. The germline V gene encodes CDR1 SNHLY and CDR2 FYNNEI. CDR3 length: 15 amino acids. The sequencing sample was made of PBMCs. The chain combines TRBV2 with TRBJ2-1; 8 bases align to TRBD2. The origin of this receptor is a man aged 35 to 55 in good health and CMV-seronegative. The CDR3 loop is CASSASGSSYNEQFF. The CDR3 coding sequence is TGTGCCAGCAGTGCCAGCGGGAGCTCCTACAATGAGCAGTTCTTC. The whole variable domain, filled in from reference TRBV2 and TRBJ2-1, reads EPEVTQTPSHQVTQMGQEVILRCVPISNHLYFYWYRQILGQKVEFLVSFYNNEISEKSEIFDDQFSVERPDGSNFTLKIRSTKLEDSAMYFCASSASGSSYNEQFFGPGTRLTVL.